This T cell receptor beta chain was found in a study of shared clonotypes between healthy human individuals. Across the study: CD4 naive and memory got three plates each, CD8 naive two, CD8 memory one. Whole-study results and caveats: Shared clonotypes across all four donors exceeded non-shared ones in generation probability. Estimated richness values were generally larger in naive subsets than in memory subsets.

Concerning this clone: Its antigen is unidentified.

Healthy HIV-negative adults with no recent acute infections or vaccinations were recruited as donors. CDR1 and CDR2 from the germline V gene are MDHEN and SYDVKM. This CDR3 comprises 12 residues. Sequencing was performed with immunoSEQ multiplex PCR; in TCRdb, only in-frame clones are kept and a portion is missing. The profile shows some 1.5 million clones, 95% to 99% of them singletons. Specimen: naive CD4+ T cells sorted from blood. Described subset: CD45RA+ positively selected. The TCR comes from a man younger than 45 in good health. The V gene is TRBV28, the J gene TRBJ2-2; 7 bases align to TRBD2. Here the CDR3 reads CAGASGTGELFF. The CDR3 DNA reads TGTGCAGGGGCTAGCGGCACCGGGGAGCTGTTTTTT. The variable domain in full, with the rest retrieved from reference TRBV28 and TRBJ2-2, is DVKVTQSSRYLVKRTGEKVFLECVQDMDHENMFWYRQDPGLGLRLIYFSYDVKMKEKGDIPEGYSVSREKKERFSLILESASTNQTSMYLCAGASGTGELFFGEGSRLTVL.